This paragraph reports one T cell receptor (beta chain). Antigen: not known. This sample is drawn from a study of T cells in Graves' hyperthyroidism and ophthalmopathy. Study-wide results and caveats: Blood also contained most expanded thyroid clonotypes above 0.001.

The diagnostic basis comprised clinical symptoms, serum thyroxine and TRAb, thyroid ultrasound and orbital computed tomography. The CDR3 contains 15 residues. V dropped 4 bases and J dropped 7 bases, with 19 bases sitting between them. Germline values: CDR1 SEHNR, CDR2 FQNEAQ (reference sequence). TCR beta CDR3 sequences were amplified from RNA transcripts. The TCR CDR3 first-round RT-PCR relied on the HTBI primer set. TCRdb re-analysed the multiplex PCR reads in MiXCR, keeping a single row per CDR3 protein. This table holds around 340,000 distinct CDR3 sequences, around a sixth found once. The J gene is TRBJ1-1, the V gene TRBV7-9; D is ambiguous. The sequence was collected from a woman aged 45-65 years with Graves' hyperthyroidism. Sequencing was carried out using blood. CDR3 bases: TGTGCCAGCAGCTCGGTCGGGCACGCTCTCAATGAAGCTTTCTTT. Amino acid sequence: CASSSVGHALNEAFF.